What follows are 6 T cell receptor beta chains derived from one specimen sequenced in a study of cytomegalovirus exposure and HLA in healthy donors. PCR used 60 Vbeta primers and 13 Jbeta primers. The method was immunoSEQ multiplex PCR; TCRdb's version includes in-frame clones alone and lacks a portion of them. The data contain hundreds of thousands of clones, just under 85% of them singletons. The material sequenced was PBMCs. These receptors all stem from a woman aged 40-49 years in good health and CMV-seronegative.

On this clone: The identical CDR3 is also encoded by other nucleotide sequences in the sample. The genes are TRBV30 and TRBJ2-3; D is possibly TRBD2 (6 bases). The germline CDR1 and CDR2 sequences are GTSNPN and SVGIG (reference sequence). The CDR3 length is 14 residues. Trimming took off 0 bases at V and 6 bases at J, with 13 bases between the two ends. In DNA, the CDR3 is TGTGCCTGGAGTGTACGGGGAGGCGGGGATACGCAGTATTTT. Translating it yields CAWSVRGGGDTQYF.

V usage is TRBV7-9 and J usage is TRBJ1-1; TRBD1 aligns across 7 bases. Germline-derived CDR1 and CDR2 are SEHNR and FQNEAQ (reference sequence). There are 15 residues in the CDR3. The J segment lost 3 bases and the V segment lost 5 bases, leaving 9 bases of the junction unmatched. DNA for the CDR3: TGTGCCAGCAGCCTCTTCGGCCAGGGGGACACTGAAGCTTTCTTT. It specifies CASSLFGQGDTEAFF.

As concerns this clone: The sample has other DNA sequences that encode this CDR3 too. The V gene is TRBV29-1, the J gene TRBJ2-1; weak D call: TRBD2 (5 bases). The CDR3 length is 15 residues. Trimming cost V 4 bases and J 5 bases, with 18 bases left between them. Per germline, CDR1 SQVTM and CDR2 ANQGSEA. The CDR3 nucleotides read TGCAGCGTTGGGGGTCTACTAGTCCCCGACAATGAGCAGTTCTTC. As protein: CSVGGLLVPDNEQFF.

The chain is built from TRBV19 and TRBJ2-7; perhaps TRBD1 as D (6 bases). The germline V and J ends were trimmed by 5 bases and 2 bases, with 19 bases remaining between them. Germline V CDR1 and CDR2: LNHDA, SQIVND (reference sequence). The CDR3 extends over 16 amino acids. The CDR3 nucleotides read TGTGCCAGTAGTGGGGTGTTCACAGGGCAGCCCTACGAGCAGTACTTC. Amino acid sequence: CASSGVFTGQPYEQYF.

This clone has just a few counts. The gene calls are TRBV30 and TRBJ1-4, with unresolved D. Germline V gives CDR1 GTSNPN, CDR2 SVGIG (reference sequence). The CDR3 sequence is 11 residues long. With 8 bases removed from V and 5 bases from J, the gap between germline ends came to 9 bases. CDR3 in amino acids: CAGQLNEKLFF. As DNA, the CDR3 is TGTGCCGGGCAGTTGAATGAAAAACTGTTTTTT.

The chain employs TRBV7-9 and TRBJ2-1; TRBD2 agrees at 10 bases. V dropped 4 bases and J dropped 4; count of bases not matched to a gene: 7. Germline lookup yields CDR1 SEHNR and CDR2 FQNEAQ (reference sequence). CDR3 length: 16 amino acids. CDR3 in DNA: TGTGCCAGCAGCTCAGCAGCGGGGGGGCTGTACAATGAGCAGTTCTTC. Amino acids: CASSSAAGGLYNEQFF.